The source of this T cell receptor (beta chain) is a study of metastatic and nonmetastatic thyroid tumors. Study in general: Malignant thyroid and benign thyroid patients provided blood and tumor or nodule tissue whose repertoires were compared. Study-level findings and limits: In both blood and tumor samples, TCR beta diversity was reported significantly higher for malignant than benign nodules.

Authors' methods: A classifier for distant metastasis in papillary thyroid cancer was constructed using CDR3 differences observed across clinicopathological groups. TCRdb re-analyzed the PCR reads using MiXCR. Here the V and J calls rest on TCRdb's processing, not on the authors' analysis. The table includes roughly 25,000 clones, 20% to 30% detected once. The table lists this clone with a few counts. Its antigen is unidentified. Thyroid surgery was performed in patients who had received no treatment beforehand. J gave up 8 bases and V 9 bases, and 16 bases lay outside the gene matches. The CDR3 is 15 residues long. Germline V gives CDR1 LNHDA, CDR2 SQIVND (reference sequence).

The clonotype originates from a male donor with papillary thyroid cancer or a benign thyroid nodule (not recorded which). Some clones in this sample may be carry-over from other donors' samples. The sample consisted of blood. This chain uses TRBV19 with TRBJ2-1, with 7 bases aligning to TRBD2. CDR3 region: CASSLWTSVIDEQFF. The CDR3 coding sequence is TGTGCCAGCAGTTTATGGACTAGTGTAATCGATGAGCAGTTCTTC.